A selection of T cell receptor beta chains follows, all from one sample in a study of OX40 agonist ivuxolimab in advanced cancers. TCRdb keeps only in-frame clones here, not all; method: immunoSEQ multiplex PCR. Seen here are about 66,000 clones, approximately 90% observed once, and the top ten hold about 0.31%. The source was CD4+ or CD8+ T cells sorted from blood, collected in a trial of the OX40 agonist ivuxolimab. The receptors were sampled from an adult with an advanced solid tumor such as melanoma, head and neck, liver or kidney cancer. The CDR3 runs from the conserved cysteine through the conserved F or W. A D gene is named only where the DNA matches it firmly. Not all rows give a size; the values are once, few, many and, for expanded clones, a class.

>NA|TRBJ2-3|NA|TRBV18
CASSQSTDTQYF
TGTGCCAGCTCACAGAGCACAGATACGCAGTATTTT
>NA|TRBJ1-2|NA|TRBV12-5
CASGLNGDRYGYTF
TGTGCTAGTGGTTTGAATGGGGACCGTTATGGCTACACCTTC
>NA|TRBJ1-4|NA|TRBV18
CASSPPTGTRTNEKLFF
TGTGCCAGCTCACCGCCCACAGGGACAAGGACTAATGAAAAACTGTTTTTT
>NA|TRBJ1-2|NA|TRBV28
CASSKALGGLYGYTF
TGTGCCAGCAGTAAGGCCCTAGGCGGGCTCTATGGCTACACCTTC
>NA|TRBJ2-3|NA|TRBV28
CASSPTTGRLGSTDTQYF
TGTGCCAGCAGTCCCACGACAGGACGCCTAGGTAGCACAGATACGCAGTATTTT
>NA|TRBJ2-5|TRBD2|TRBV9
CASSVETSGQETQYF
TGTGCCAGCAGCGTAGAGACTAGCGGCCAAGAGACCCAGTACTTC
>NA|TRBJ2-6|NA|TRBV28
CASSFAGAGANVLTF
TGTGCCAGCAGTTTCGCAGGGGCTGGGGCCAACGTCCTGACTTTC
>once|TRBJ1-2|NA|TRBV6-1
CASSVGPGGRNYGYTF
TGTGCCAGCAGTGTCGGGCCGGGGGGTCGGAACTATGGCTACACCTTC
>NA|TRBJ1-4|NA|TRBV5-1
CASSPLGQLNEKLFF
TGCGCCAGCAGCCCCCTTGGTCAGCTTAATGAAAAACTGTTTTTT
>NA|TRBJ2-1|NA|TRBV29-1
CSVGQPFGEQFF
TGCAGCGTTGGGCAACCCTTCGGGGAGCAGTTCTTC
>NA|TRBJ1-1|NA|TRBV6-5
CASSYRTASEAFF
TGTGCCAGCAGTTACAGGACGGCCTCGGAAGCTTTCTTT
>NA|TRBJ2-1|TRBD2|TRBV27
CASSSGLAVNEQFF
TGTGCCAGCAGTTCAGGACTAGCAGTAAATGAGCAGTTCTTC
>NA|TRBJ2-2|NA|TRBV6-5
CASSYTVGTGELFF
TGTGCCAGCAGTTACACCGTGGGGACCGGGGAGCTGTTTTTT
>NA|TRBJ2-7|NA|TRBV5-1
CASSLGGTASYEQYF
TGCGCCAGCAGCCTCGGGGGGACAGCCTCCTACGAGCAGTACTTC
>NA|TRBJ1-4|TRBD1|TRBV2
CASRGQVGEKLFF
TGTGCCAGCAGAGGACAGGTTGGGGAAAAACTGTTTTTT
>NA|TRBJ1-2|NA|TRBV5-4
CASNNQGRPFGYTF
TGTGCCAGCAACAACCAAGGACGTCCGTTTGGCTACACCTTC
>NA|TRBJ2-5|NA|TRBV19
CASCPSRGETQYF
TGTGCCAGCTGCCCAAGCCGCGGGGAGACCCAGTACTTC
>few|TRBJ1-1|NA|TRBV18
CASSPYIKNTEAFF
TGTGCCAGCTCTCCTTATATCAAGAACACTGAAGCTTTCTTT
>NA|TRBJ1-3|TRBD1|TRBV9
CASSVDRGRSRNTIYF
TGTGCCAGCAGCGTAGACAGGGGGCGTTCTAGAAACACCATATATTTT
>NA|TRBJ2-3|NA|TRBV7-9
CASSLAWPDTQYF
TGTGCCAGCAGCTTAGCGTGGCCAGATACGCAGTATTTT
>NA|TRBJ2-5|NA|TRBV10-2
CASSADRWTQYF
TGCGCCAGCAGTGCGGACCGGTGGACCCAGTACTTC
>NA|TRBJ2-7|TRBD1|TRBV7-8
CASSVGTGGEQYF
TGTGCCAGCAGCGTCGGGACAGGGGGCGAGCAGTACTTC
>once|TRBJ2-7|NA|TRBV6-5
CASSYQRRGPGEQYF
TGTGCCAGCAGTTACCAGCGTAGGGGACCTGGCGAGCAGTACTTC
>once|TRBJ2-5|NA|TRBV6-1
CASSLGGAKGTQYF
TGTGCCAGCAGCCTAGGCGGGGCTAAAGGGACCCAGTACTTC
>once|TRBJ1-2|NA|TRBV5-1
CASSSSSENYGYTF
TGCGCCAGCAGCTCCAGCTCCGAAAACTATGGCTACACCTTC
>NA|TRBJ2-7|NA|TRBV2
CASSERRDSEQYF
TGTGCCAGCAGTGAAAGGAGAGACTCCGAGCAGTACTTC
>once|TRBJ1-2|NA|TRBV7-9
CASSSSLPGDGYTF
TGTGCCAGCAGCTCCTCTCTCCCGGGGGATGGCTACACCTTC
>NA|TRBJ1-1|TRBD1|TRBV19
CASDPKARTGGTEAFF
TGTGCCAGTGACCCTAAAGCGCGGACAGGTGGGACTGAAGCTTTCTTT
>once|TRBJ1-2|NA|TRBV5-1
CASSSSGVNYGYTF
TGCGCCAGCAGCTCATCAGGGGTTAACTATGGCTACACCTTC
>NA|TRBJ2-7|TRBD1|TRBV7-8
CASSRFRDSSYEQYF
TGTGCCAGCAGCCGTTTCCGGGACAGCTCCTACGAGCAGTACTTC
>NA|TRBJ2-1|NA|TRBV19
CASSIATGVYNEQFF
TGTGCCAGTAGTATTGCGACGGGAGTCTACAATGAGCAGTTCTTC
>NA|TRBJ1-1|NA|TRBV2
CASRDSLNTEAFF
TGTGCCAGCAGGGACAGTTTAAACACTGAAGCTTTCTTT
>NA|TRBJ2-3|TRBD1|TRBV10-3
CAISERTGGRTDTQYF
TGTGCCATCAGTGAACGGACAGGGGGTCGCACAGATACGCAGTATTTT
>NA|TRBJ2-1|TRBD1|TRBV5-1
CASSFGQGYNEQFF
TGCGCCAGCAGCTTTGGACAGGGGTACAATGAGCAGTTCTTC
>NA|TRBJ2-7|NA|TRBV5-1
CASSLALDSSYEQYF
TGCGCCAGCAGCTTGGCCTTGGACAGCTCCTACGAGCAGTACTTC
>NA|TRBJ1-1|NA|TRBV6-5
CASSYSGRAGPEAFF
TGTGCCAGCAGTTACTCAGGCAGGGCTGGTCCTGAAGCTTTCTTT
>NA|TRBJ1-5|TRBD1|TRBV6-1
CASSLQGFQPQHF
TGTGCCAGCAGTCTACAGGGGTTCCAGCCCCAGCATTTT
>NA|TRBJ2-2|NA|TRBV5-1
CASSLPRDSYGELFF
TGCGCCAGCAGCTTGCCCCGTGACTCCTACGGGGAGCTGTTTTTT
>NA|TRBJ1-4|NA|TRBV14
CASSQEAGVRKEKLFF
TGTGCCAGCAGCCAAGAGGCCGGGGTCAGGAAAGAAAAACTGTTTTTT
>NA|TRBJ2-1|NA|TRBV5-6
CASSLPQVLGGPGNEQFF
TGTGCCAGCAGCTTGCCACAAGTGTTGGGGGGTCCGGGCAATGAGCAGTTCTTC
>NA|TRBJ2-4|NA|TRBV2
CASKGTWAKNIQYF
TGTGCCAGCAAGGGTACGTGGGCCAAAAACATTCAGTACTTC
>NA|TRBJ2-1|TRBD1|TRBV10-3
CAISEALGPRDRAFF
TGTGCCATCAGTGAGGCTCTAGGACCCCGGGACAGAGCGTTCTTC
>NA|TRBJ2-1|NA|TRBV5-1
CASSLVGRNYNEQFF
TGCGCCAGCAGCTTGGTGGGACGGAACTACAATGAGCAGTTCTTC
>NA|TRBJ1-1|NA|TRBV5-1
CASSLGGGRGTEAFF
TGCGCCAGCAGCTTGGGGGGGGGTCGGGGCACTGAAGCTTTCTTT
>NA|TRBJ1-5|NA|TRBV7-9
CASSLGDLQHF
TGTGCCAGCAGCTTGGGGGATCTCCAGCATTTT